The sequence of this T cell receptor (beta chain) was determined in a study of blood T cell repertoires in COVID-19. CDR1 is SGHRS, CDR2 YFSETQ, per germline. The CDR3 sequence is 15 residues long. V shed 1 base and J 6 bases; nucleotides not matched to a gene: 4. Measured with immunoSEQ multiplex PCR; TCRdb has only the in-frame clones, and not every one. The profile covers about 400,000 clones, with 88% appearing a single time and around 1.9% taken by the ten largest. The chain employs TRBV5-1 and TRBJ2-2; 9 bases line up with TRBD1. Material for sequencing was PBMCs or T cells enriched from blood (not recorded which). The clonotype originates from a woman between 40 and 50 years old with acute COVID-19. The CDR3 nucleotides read TGCGCCAGCAGCTTGAGGACAGGGGAGTCCGGGGAGCTGTTTTTT. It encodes CASSLRTGESGELFF.